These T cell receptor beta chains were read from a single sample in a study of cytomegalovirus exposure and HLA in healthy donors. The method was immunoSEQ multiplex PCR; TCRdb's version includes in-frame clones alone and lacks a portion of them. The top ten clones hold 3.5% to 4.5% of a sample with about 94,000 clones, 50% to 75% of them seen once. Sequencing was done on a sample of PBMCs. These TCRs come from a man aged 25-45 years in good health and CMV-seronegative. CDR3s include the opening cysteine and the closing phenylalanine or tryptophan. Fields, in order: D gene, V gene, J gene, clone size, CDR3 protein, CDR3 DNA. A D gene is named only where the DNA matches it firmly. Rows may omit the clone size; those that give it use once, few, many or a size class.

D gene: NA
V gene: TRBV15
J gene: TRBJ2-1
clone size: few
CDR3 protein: CATSKTGSREQFF
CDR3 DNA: TGTGCCACCAGCAAAACAGGGTCACGGGAGCAGTTCTTC

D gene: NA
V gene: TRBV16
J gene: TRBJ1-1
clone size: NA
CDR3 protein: CASSRYPGDIEAFF
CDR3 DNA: TGTGCCAGCAGCCGCTATCCCGGGGACATTGAAGCTTTCTTT

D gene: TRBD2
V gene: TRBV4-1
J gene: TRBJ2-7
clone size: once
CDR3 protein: CASSQEGGTSRAGLLF
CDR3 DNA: TGCGCCAGCAGCCAAGAAGGGGGGACTAGCCGGGCGGGGCTCCTCTTC

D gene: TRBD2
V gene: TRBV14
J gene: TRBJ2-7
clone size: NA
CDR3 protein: CASSSLGGRDREQYF
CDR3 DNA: TGTGCCAGCAGCTCTCTGGGCGGGAGGGATCGCGAGCAGTACTTC

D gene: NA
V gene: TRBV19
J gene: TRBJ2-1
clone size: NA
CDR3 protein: CASSPLLTEGSEQFF
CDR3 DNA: TGTGCCAGTAGTCCCCTCTTAACGGAGGGCAGTGAGCAGTTCTTC

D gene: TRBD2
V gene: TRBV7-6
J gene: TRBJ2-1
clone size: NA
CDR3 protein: CASSLATLSGRASEQFF
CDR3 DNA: TGTGCCAGCAGCTTAGCTACCCTAAGCGGGAGGGCCTCTGAGCAGTTCTTC

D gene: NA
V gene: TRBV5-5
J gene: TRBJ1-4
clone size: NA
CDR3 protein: CASSYAWGGIGEKLFF
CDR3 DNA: TGTGCCAGCAGCTATGCGTGGGGGGGCATCGGTGAAAAACTGTTTTTT

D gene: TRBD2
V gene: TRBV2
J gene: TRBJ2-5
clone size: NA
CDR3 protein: CASSEASGYQETQYF
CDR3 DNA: TGTGCCAGCAGTGAGGCTAGCGGGTACCAAGAGACCCAGTACTTC

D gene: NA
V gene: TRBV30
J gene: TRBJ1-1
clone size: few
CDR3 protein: CAWIPGGGLVAEAFF
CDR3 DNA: TGTGCCTGGATCCCGGGGGGGGGTCTCGTCGCTGAAGCTTTCTTT

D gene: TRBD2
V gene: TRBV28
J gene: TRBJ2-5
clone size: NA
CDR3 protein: CASSLAGTSGRSRETQYF
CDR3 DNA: TGTGCCAGCAGTTTAGCCGGGACTAGCGGGAGGTCTCGTGAGACCCAGTACTTC

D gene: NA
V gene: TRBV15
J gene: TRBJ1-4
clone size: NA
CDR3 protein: CATSARTVANEKLFF
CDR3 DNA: TGTGCCACCAGCGCACGGACAGTTGCTAATGAAAAACTGTTTTTT

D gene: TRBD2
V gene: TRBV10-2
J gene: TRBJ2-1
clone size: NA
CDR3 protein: CASSSISGNEQFF
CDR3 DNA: TGCGCCAGCAGTTCGATTAGCGGGAATGAGCAGTTCTTC

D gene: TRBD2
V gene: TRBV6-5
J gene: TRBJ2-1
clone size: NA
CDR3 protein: CASSYGGLTYNEQFF
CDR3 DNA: TGTGCCAGCAGTTACGGGGGACTAACCTACAATGAGCAGTTCTTC

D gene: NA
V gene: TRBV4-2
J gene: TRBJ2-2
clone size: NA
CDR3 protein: CASSPSSGELFF
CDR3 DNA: TGTGCCAGCAGCCCGTCGAGTGGGGAGCTGTTTTTT

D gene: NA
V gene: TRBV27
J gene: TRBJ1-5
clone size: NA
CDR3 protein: CASSLFAGAMSNQPQHF
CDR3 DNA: TGTGCCAGCAGTTTATTTGCAGGGGCAATGAGCAATCAGCCCCAGCATTTT

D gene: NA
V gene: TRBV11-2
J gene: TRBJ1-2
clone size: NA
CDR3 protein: CASSSKQGIQENGYTF
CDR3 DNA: TGTGCCAGCAGCTCGAAGCAGGGGATTCAGGAAAATGGCTACACCTTC

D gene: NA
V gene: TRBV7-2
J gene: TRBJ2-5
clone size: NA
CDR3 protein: CASSLIPAETQYF
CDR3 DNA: TGTGCCAGCAGCCTTATCCCTGCGGAGACCCAGTACTTC

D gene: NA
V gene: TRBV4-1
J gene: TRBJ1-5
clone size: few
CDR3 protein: CASSHLPGENQPQHF
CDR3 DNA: TGCGCCAGCAGCCACTTACCGGGGGAGAATCAGCCCCAGCATTTT

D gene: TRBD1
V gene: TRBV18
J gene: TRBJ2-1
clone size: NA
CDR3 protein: CASSPQTGDNEQFF
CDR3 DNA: TGTGCCAGCTCACCACAGACAGGGGACAATGAGCAGTTCTTC

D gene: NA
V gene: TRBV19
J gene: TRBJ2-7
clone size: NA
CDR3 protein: CASSLRTASYEQYF
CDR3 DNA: TGTGCCAGTTCCTTGAGGACAGCCTCCTACGAGCAGTACTTC

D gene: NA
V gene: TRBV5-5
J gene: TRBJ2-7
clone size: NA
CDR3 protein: CASKNRNLGYEQYF
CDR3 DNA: TGTGCCAGTAAGAACAGGAACCTTGGATACGAGCAGTACTTC

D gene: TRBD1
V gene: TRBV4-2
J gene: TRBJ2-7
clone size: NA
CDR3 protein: CASSTRDSGSYEQYF
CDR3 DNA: TGTGCCAGCAGCACCCGGGACAGCGGTTCGTACGAGCAGTACTTC

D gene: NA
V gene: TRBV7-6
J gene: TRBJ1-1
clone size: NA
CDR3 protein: CASRTGDTEAFF
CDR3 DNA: TGTGCCAGCCGAACGGGGGACACTGAAGCTTTCTTT

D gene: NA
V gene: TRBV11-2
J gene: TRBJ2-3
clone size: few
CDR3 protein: CASSSRQATDTQYF
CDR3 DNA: TGTGCCAGCAGCTCGAGACAGGCAACAGATACGCAGTATTTT

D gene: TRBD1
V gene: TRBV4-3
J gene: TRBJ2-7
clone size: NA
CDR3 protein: CASSWGTGSGEQYF
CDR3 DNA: TGCGCCAGCAGCTGGGGGACAGGGTCAGGCGAGCAGTACTTC

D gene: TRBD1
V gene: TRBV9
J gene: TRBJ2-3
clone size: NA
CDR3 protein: CAGSVGERTGVAVDTQYF
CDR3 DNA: TGTGCCGGCAGCGTAGGCGAAAGGACAGGGGTCGCAGTAGATACGCAGTATTTT

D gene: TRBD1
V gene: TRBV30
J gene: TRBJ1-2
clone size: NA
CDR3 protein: CAWSRTGGLGYTF
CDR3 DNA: TGTGCCTGGAGTAGGACAGGGGGCTTGGGCTACACCTTC